Each of the 28 T cell receptor beta chains below was sequenced from the same sample in a study of CD8+ T cells in alopecia areata. Reverse transcribed after extraction, RNA yielded cDNA as the sequencing template. Assay: immunoSEQ multiplex PCR; the TCRdb copy retains only in-frame clones and omits some. The top ten clones hold 5% to 6% of a sample with 190,000 or so clones, 55% to 75% of them seen once. Treatment denoted: oral pan-JAK inhibitor, 5-10 mg twice daily. Here the sequenced sample was CD4+ T cells sorted from blood, taken at week 24, from a patient treated with tofacitinib. These receptors came from a human donor with alopecia areata.

A few counts support this clone. The chain employs TRBV5-1 and TRBJ1-1; no clear D. The CDR3 runs to 13 residues. V dropped 5 bases and J dropped 0 bases, with 8 bases sitting between them. Germline loops: CDR1 SGHRS, CDR2 YFSETQ. The CDR3, as DNA: TGCGCCAGCAGTGTGGATGTGAACACTGAAGCTTTCTTT. The encoded protein is CASSVDVNTEAFF.

The chain couples TRBV7-2 to TRBJ2-5, with 11 bases aligning to TRBD2. This CDR3 contains 16 residues. Germline assignment: CDR1 SGHTA and CDR2 FQGNSA. Trimming took 3 bases from V and 1 from J; bases not matched to a gene: 4. The CDR3 DNA follows: TGTGCCAGCAGCTTTGTAGCGGGAGGGCTCCAAGAGACCCAGTACTTC. Its translation is CASSFVAGGLQETQYF.

This clone came up once. The gene calls are TRBV7-2 and TRBJ2-3; a possible D gene is TRBD2 (5 bases). This CDR3 spans 18 amino acids. Germline V CDR1 and CDR2: SGHTA, FQGNSA. Deletions cut 4 bases from V and 4 bases from J, with 24 bases between. The CDR3 DNA is TGTGCCAGCAGCTCACATTCGTACACACGCACTAGGGCAGATACGCAGTATTTT. Amino acid sequence: CASSSHSYTRTRADTQYF.

The V and J genes are TRBV18 and TRBJ2-1, with D unresolved. The length of the CDR3 is 11 residues. V lost 2 bases, J lost 5 bases, and 1 base lay in between. CDR1 and CDR2 from the germline V gene are KGHSH and LQKENI. The DNA for the CDR3 is TGTGCCAGCTCACCAGACAATGAGCAGTTCTTC. This sequence encodes CASSPDNEQFF.

CDR3 amino acids: CASSQSTGLNTEAFF. The DNA of the CDR3 is TGCGCCAGCAGTCAATCGACGGGTTTGAACACTGAAGCTTTCTTT. The chain is built from TRBV23-1 and TRBJ1-1; D is unresolved. TRBV23-1 is flagged as an ORF with uncertain function. This CDR3 spans 15 amino acids. Trimming took off 0 bases at V and 0 bases at J, with 8 bases between the two ends.

The CDR3 region is CASSQIVAVAETQYF. In DNA, the CDR3 is TGCGCCAGCAGCCAAATAGTAGCTGTGGCTGAGACCCAGTACTTC. The rearrangement uses TRBV4-3 and TRBJ2-5; D is unclear. CDR1 LGHNA and CDR2 YSLEER come from the germline V gene. The length of the CDR3 is 15 residues. Trimming removed 2 bases at V and 5 bases at J, with 15 bases between.

The chain is built from TRBV27 and TRBJ1-1; D remains ambiguous. V lost 0 bases and J lost 7, with 9 bases in between. The CDR3 is made up of 13 amino acids. Germline loops: CDR1 MNHEY, CDR2 SMNVEV (reference sequence). The CDR3: CASSLSSVREAFF. CDR3 DNA: TGTGCCAGCAGTTTATCGTCAGTCCGTGAAGCTTTCTTT.

The chain uses TRBV5-1 and TRBJ1-6, with D perhaps matching TRBD1 (6 bases). The germline gives CDR1 SGHRS, CDR2 YFSETQ. The V end lost 4 bases, the J end lost 5 bases, and 10 bases lay between the germline ends. The CDR3 has 14 residues. CDR3 bases: TGCGCCAGCAGCGGGACACCCGATAATTCACCCCTCCACTTT. This encodes CASSGTPDNSPLHF.

V gene TRBV9 combines with J gene TRBJ2-3; D perhaps matches TRBD2 (7 bases). The CDR3 consists of 14 residues. Trimming took 2 bases from V and 5 from J, leaving 12 bases between them. Germline assignment: CDR1 SGDLS and CDR2 YYNGEE. This CDR3 reads CASSVRGAIDTQYF. Here the CDR3 DNA reads TGTGCCAGCAGCGTCCGGGGGGCCATAGATACGCAGTATTTT.

The chain has TRBV5-1 and TRBJ2-5, with 12 bases matching TRBD2. This CDR3 is 15 amino acids long. With 4 bases clipped from V and 3 bases from J, the junction kept 4 bases outside the gene matches. Germline CDR1 is SGHRS and CDR2 is YFSETQ. The chain's CDR3 is CASSGRTSGEETQYF. The CDR3 nucleotides are TGCGCCAGCAGCGGTCGGACTAGCGGGGAAGAGACCCAGTACTTC.

This clone came up once. The V call is TRBV6-6, the J call TRBJ2-7, with 8 positions matching TRBD2. The CDR3 contains 14 residues. Germline V CDR1 and CDR2: MNHNY, SVGAGI (reference sequence). V trimming: 5 bases; J trimming: 7 bases; junction bases outside the gene matches: 10. The CDR3 region is CASSRTSGAWEQYF. The CDR3 nucleotides read TGTGCCAGCAGTCGCACTAGCGGAGCTTGGGAGCAGTACTTC.

V and J are TRBV13 and TRBJ2-1; 7 bases are a match to TRBD2. V gave up 0 bases and J gave up 4 bases; unmatched junction bases: 3. Looked up from germline, CDR1 is PRHDT and CDR2 is FYEKMQ (reference sequence). This CDR3 is built from 15 residues. This chain's CDR3 is CASSLGLADYNEQFF. The CDR3 DNA reads as TGTGCCAGCAGCTTAGGGCTAGCGGATTACAATGAGCAGTTCTTC.

CDR3 sequence (DNA): TGCGCCAGCAGCTTGTCGCCGGACAGAAGCTACGAGCAGTACTTC. Residues: CASSLSPDRSYEQYF. The chain employs TRBV5-1 and TRBJ2-7; possibly TRBD1 for D (6 bases). The germline V and J ends were trimmed by 1 base and 3 bases, with 14 bases remaining between them. The CDR3 consists of 15 residues. CDR1 is SGHRS and CDR2 is YFSETQ in the germline V gene.

This clone was seen a handful of times. This chain uses TRBV6-5 with TRBJ1-1, with 7 bases fitting TRBD1. V shed 7 bases, J shed 1 base, and the junction held 9 bases outside the gene matches. The CDR3 has 15 residues. Germline loops: CDR1 MNHEY, CDR2 SVGAGI. In DNA form, the CDR3 reads TGTGCCAGCACCCTACAGGGGCGCGGGAACACTGAAGCTTTCTTT. The encoded protein is CASTLQGRGNTEAFF.

The table lists this clone with a few counts. This sequence joins TRBV5-1 and TRBJ2-2; weak D call: TRBD1 (6 bases). The CDR3 has 15 amino acids. Trimming shortened V by 0 bases and J by 3 bases, and 9 bases separated the two germline ends. Looked up from germline, CDR1 is SGHRS and CDR2 is YFSETQ. The CDR3 DNA sequence: TGCGCCAGCAGCTTGGACAGGGTTGACACCGGGGAGCTGTTTTTT. Protein product: CASSLDRVDTGELFF.

The chain employs TRBV10-3 and TRBJ1-2; D is undetermined. CDR1 and CDR2 (germline): ENHRY, SYGVKD. V was trimmed by 3 bases and J by 2 bases, leaving 7 bases between them. The CDR3 contains 13 residues. CDR3 region: CAISDEENYGYTF. In nucleotides, the CDR3 is TGTGCCATCAGTGACGAGGAGAACTATGGCTACACCTTC.

In its sample, this clone was seen a few times. The chain joins TRBV10-3 to TRBJ1-2, with a tentative D call TRBD1 (6 bases). V was shortened by 3 bases and J by 10 bases, with 12 bases between the two germline ends. Germline CDR1 and CDR2: ENHRY and SYGVKD. This CDR3 region has 12 residues. The CDR3 loop is CAISERGAFYTF. The CDR3 DNA sequence: TGTGCCATCAGTGAACGGGGGGCATTCTACACCTTC.

This rearrangement joins TRBV7-9 to TRBJ2-6, with 8 bases fitting TRBD2. Trimming removed 5 bases from V and 0 bases from J; junction bases left unmatched: 6. The germline CDR1 and CDR2 sequences are SEHNR and FQNEAQ (reference sequence). The CDR3 consists of 17 residues. The CDR3 sequence: CASSPGAGGSGANVLTF. The CDR3 region has the DNA TGTGCCAGCAGCCCAGGCGCGGGGGGCTCTGGGGCCAACGTCCTGACTTTC.

This clone was seen a single time. The V call is TRBV18, the J call TRBJ1-2; no definite D call. Germline assignment: CDR1 KGHSH and CDR2 LQKENI. This CDR3 comprises 15 residues. V was trimmed by 0 bases and J by 3 bases, leaving 11 bases between them. The CDR3 reads CASSPPSASHYGYTF. The CDR3 DNA follows: TGTGCCAGCTCACCACCCTCCGCCAGCCACTATGGCTACACCTTC.

This clone was observed a few times. The CDR3 loop reads CAWIGRDKPGEQYF. As DNA, the CDR3 is TGTGCCTGGATTGGGCGGGACAAGCCGGGGGAGCAGTACTTC. This rearrangement joins TRBV30 to TRBJ2-7, with D perhaps matching TRBD1 or TRBD2 (6 bases each). The CDR3 runs to 14 residues. The germline V gene has CDR1 GTSNPN and CDR2 SVGIG (reference sequence). Deletions cut 4 bases from V and 7 bases from J, with 20 bases between.

J is TRBJ2-1 and V is TRBV29-1; D is ambiguous. Looked up from germline, CDR1 is SQVTM and CDR2 is ANQGSEA. The CDR3 length is 15 residues. V was clipped by 0 bases and J by 9 bases, with 18 bases between them. The CDR3 loop is CSVEDRRILGGEQFF. The CDR3 DNA is TGCAGCGTTGAAGATCGGAGAATTCTTGGTGGTGAGCAGTTCTTC.

The rearrangement uses TRBV27 and TRBJ1-6, with D hard to call. The CDR3 runs 14 residues. CDR1 MNHEY and CDR2 SMNVEV come from the germline V gene (reference sequence). Trimming stripped 7 bases from V and 12 bases from J, with 19 bases between. CDR3 sequence reads: CASTYSNPGRPLHF. Here the CDR3 DNA reads TGTGCCAGCACATATTCCAACCCTGGGCGACCCCTCCACTTT.

The chain uses TRBV5-1 and TRBJ2-1, with 14 positions matching TRBD2. CDR3 length: 20 amino acids. In germline, CDR1 is SGHRS, CDR2 YFSETQ. V was clipped by 3 bases and J by 0 bases; unmatched bases: 11. CDR3 nucleotides: TGCGCCAGCAGCTCCATGACTAGCGGGAGGGCCTTGAGCTCCTACAATGAGCAGTTCTTC. Translated, it gives CASSSMTSGRALSSYNEQFF.

The V gene is TRBV29-1, the J gene TRBJ1-4, with D possibly TRBD1 on 6 matching bases. V lost 7 bases, J lost 1 base, and 10 bases lay in between. Per the germline V gene, CDR1 is SQVTM and CDR2 is ANQGSEA. The CDR3 has 13 amino acids. In DNA, the CDR3 is TGCAGCGCCGCAGGGGAAACTAATGAAAAACTGTTTTTT. It is translated as CSAAGETNEKLFF.

The V gene is TRBV7-3, the J gene TRBJ2-1, with 8 positions matching TRBD2. Germline V gene data show CDR1 as SGHTA and CDR2 as FQGTGA. Unmatched junction bases numbered 5, after V lost 2 bases and J lost 5 bases. This CDR3 has 15 amino acids. CDR3 sequence (DNA): TGTGCCAGCAGCTTAGGTAGCGGGGCCGACAATGAGCAGTTCTTC. Translating gives CASSLGSGADNEQFF. The full variable domain, with the rest looked up from reference TRBV7-3 and TRBJ2-1, is GAGVSQTPSNKVTEKGKYVELRCDPISGHTALYWYRQSLGQGPEFLIYFQGTGAADDSGLPNDRFFAVRPEGSVSTLKIQRTERGDSAVYLCASSLGSGADNEQFFGPGTRLTVL.

This chain connects TRBV11-2 to TRBJ2-3, with unresolved D. This CDR3 comprises 14 residues. V lost 11 bases and J 2 bases, leaving 17 bases between the germline ends. Germline V gene sequence: CDR1 SGHAT, CDR2 FQNNGV. The CDR3 reads CAQSRVTSTDTQYF. The CDR3 DNA sequence: TGTGCCCAGTCCCGGGTCACATCCACAGATACGCAGTATTTT. Full variable domain (rest looked up from reference TRBV11-2 and TRBJ2-3): EAGVAQSPRYKIIEKRQSVAFWCNPISGHATLYWYQQILGQGPKLLIQFQNNGVVDDSQLPKDRFSAERLKGVDSTLKIQPAKLEDSAVYLCAQSRVTSTDTQYFGPGTRLTVL.

V gene TRBV2 combines with J gene TRBJ1-5; 8 bases are shared with TRBD1. V was clipped by 7 bases and J by 5 bases; unmatched bases: 7. The CDR3 runs to 14 residues. Germline V gene data show CDR1 as SNHLY and CDR2 as FYNNEI. In DNA form, the CDR3 reads TGTGCCAGCATGGGCGCAGGGGGCGATCAGCCCCAGCATTTT. Protein: CASMGAGGDQPQHF.

The chain links TRBV5-5 to TRBJ1-1; D may be TRBD1 (6 bases). In germline, CDR1 is SGHKS, CDR2 YYEKEE (reference sequence). This CDR3 contains 15 residues. V lost 3 bases and J 4 bases, leaving 16 bases between the germline ends. DNA of the CDR3: TGTGCCAGCAGCTCGACGGACAGCCGGAGCACTGAAGCTTTCTTT. Translation: CASSSTDSRSTEAFF.